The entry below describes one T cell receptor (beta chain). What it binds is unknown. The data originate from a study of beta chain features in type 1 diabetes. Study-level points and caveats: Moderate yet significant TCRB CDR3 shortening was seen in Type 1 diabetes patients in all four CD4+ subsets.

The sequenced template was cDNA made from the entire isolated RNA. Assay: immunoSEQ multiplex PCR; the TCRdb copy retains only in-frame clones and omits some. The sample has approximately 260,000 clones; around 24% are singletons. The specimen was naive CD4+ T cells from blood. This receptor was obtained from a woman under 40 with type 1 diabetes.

DNA of the CDR3: TGTGCCAGCAGCCGGGGCGGGGCTACAGATACGCAGTATTTT. Amino acid sequence: CASSRGGATDTQYF. The rearrangement links TRBV28 to TRBJ2-3; D might be TRBD2 (6 bases). V was clipped by 6 bases and J by 3 bases, with 13 bases between them. CDR3 length: 14 amino acids. Germline CDR1 and CDR2: MDHEN and SYDVKM.